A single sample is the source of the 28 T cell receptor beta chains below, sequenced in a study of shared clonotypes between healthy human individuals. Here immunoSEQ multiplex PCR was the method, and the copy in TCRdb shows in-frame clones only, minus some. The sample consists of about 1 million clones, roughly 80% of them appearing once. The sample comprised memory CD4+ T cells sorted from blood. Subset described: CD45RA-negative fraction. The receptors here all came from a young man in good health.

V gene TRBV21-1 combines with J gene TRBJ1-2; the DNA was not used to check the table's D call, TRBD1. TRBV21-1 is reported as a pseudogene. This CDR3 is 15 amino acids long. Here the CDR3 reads CASSLGTGVYYGYTF. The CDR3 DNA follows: TGTGCCAGCAGCCTCGGGACAGGGGTTTACTATGGCTACACCTTC.

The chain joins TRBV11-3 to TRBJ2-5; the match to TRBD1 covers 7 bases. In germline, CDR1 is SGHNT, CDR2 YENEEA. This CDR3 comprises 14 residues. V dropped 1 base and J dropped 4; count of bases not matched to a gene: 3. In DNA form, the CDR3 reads TGTGCCAGCAGCTTAGGACCAGGGGGAGAGACCCAGTACTTC. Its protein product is CASSLGPGGETQYF.

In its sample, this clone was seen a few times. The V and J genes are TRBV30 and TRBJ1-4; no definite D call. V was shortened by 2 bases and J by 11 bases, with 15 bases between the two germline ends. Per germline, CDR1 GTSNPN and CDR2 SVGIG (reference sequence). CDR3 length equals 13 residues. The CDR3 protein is CAWSMAILGKLFF. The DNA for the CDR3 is TGTGCCTGGAGTATGGCCATACTAGGGAAACTGTTTTTT.

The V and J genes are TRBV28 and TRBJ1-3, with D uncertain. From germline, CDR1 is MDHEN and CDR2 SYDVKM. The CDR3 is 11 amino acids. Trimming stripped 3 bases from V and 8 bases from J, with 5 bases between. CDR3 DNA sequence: TGTGCCAGCAGTTTTCTTGACACCATATATTTT. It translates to CASSFLDTIYF.

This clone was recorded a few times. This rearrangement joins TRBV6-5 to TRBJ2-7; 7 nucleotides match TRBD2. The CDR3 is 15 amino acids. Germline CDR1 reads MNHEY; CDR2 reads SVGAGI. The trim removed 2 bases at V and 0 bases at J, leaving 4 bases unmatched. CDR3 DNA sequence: TGTGCCAGCAGTTACAAAGGCGGGGGCTCCTACGAGCAGTACTTC. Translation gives CASSYKGGGSYEQYF.

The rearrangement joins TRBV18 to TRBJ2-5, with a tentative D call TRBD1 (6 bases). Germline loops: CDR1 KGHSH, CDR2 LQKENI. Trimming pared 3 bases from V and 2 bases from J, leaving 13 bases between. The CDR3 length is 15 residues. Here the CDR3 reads CASSPPDSSQETQYF. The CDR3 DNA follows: TGTGCCAGCTCACCCCCGGACAGTTCGCAAGAGACCCAGTACTTC.

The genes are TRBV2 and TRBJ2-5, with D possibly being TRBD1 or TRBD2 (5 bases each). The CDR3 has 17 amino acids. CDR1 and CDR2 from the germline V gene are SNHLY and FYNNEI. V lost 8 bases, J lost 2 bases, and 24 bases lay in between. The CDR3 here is CASGGPLREQLQETQYF. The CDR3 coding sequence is TGTGCCAGCGGGGGACCCCTCAGGGAGCAACTACAAGAGACCCAGTACTTC.

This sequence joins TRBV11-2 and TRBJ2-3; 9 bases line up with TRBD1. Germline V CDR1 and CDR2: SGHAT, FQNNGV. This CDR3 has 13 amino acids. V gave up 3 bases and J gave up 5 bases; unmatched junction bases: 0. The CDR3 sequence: CASSLTGGDTQYF. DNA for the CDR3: TGTGCCAGCAGCTTGACAGGGGGAGATACGCAGTATTTT.

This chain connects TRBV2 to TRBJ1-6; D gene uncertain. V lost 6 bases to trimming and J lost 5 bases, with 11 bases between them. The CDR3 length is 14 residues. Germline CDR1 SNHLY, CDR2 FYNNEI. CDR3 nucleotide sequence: TGTGCCAGCAGCCCGACGTGGGATAATTCACCCCTCCACTTT. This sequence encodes CASSPTWDNSPLHF.

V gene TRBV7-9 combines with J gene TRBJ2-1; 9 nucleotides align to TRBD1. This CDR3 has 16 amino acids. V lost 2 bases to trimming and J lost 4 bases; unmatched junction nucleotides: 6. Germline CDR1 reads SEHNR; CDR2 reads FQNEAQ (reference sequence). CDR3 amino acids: CASSLLGTGSYNEQFF. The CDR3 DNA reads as TGTGCCAGCAGCTTACTTGGGACAGGGTCGTACAATGAGCAGTTCTTC.

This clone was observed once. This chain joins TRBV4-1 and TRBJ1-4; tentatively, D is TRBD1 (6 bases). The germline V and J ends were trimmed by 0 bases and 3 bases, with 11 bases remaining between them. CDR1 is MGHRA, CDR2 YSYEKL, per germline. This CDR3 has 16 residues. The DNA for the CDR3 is TGCGCCAGCAGCCAAGATCTAAGGGGGTCTAATGAAAAACTGTTTTTT. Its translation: CASSQDLRGSNEKLFF.

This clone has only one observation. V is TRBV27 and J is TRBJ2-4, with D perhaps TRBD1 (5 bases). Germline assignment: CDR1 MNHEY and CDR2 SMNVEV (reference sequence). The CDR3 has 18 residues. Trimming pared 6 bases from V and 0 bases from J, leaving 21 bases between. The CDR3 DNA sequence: TGTGCCAGCAGACGAAGTTCTCGACAGAACCTAGCCAAAAACATTCAGTACTTC. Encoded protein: CASRRSSRQNLAKNIQYF.

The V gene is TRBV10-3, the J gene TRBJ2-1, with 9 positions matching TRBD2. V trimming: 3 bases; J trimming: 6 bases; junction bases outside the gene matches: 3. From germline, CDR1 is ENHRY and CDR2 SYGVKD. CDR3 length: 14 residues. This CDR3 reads CAISDSGGPNEQFF. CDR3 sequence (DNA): TGTGCCATCAGTGATAGCGGGGGCCCCAATGAGCAGTTCTTC.

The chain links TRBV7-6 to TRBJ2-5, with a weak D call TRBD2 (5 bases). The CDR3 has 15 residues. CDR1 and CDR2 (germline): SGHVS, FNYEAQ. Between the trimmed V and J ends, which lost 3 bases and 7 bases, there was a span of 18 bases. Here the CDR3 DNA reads TGTGCCAGCAGCTTTGCGATGGAGGATATAGGGACCCAGTACTTC. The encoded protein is CASSFAMEDIGTQYF.

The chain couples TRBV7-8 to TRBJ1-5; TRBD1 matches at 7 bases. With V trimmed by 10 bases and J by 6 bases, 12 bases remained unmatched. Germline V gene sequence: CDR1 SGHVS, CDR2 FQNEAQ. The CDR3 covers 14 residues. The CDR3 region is CATTTGVGFQPQHF. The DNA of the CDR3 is TGTGCCACCACAACAGGGGTGGGTTTTCAGCCCCAGCATTTT.

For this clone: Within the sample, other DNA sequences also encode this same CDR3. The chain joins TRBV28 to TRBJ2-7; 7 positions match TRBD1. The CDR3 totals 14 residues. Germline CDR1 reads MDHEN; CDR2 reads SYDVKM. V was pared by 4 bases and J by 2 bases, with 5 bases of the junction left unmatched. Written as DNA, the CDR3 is TGTGCCAGCAGTTCTCTGGGACAGACCTACGAGCAGTACTTC. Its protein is CASSSLGQTYEQYF.

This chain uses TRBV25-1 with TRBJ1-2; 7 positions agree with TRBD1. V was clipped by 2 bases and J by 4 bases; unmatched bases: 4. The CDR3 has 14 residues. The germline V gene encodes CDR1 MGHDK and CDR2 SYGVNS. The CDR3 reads CASSEGQATYGYTF. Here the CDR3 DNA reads TGTGCCAGCAGTGAAGGACAGGCTACCTATGGCTACACCTTC.

The CDR3 loop reads CAWSLWGNRNEKLFF. The CDR3 DNA sequence: TGTGCCTGGAGCCTATGGGGCAACCGTAATGAAAAACTGTTTTTT. J is TRBJ1-4 and V is TRBV30; D perhaps matches TRBD1 (5 bases). V lost 3 bases and J lost 4, with 15 bases in between. CDR1 is GTSNPN and CDR2 is SVGIG in the germline V gene (reference sequence). This CDR3 contains 15 residues.

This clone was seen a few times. CDR3 region: CAMKGLGNTIYF. The CDR3 nucleotides are TGTGCCATGAAAGGGCTCGGAAACACCATATATTTT. The chain joins TRBV10-3 to TRBJ1-3; D unclear. CDR1 is ENHRY, CDR2 SYGVKD, per germline. This CDR3 is 12 amino acids long. Between the trimmed V and J ends, which lost 9 bases and 4 bases, there was a span of 10 bases.

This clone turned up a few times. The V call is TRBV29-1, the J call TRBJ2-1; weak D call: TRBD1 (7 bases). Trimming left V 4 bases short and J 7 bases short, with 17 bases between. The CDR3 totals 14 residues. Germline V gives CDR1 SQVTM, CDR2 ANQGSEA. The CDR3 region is CSVVQGGRVNEQFF. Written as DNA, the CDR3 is TGCAGCGTTGTTCAGGGGGGCAGAGTGAATGAGCAGTTCTTC.

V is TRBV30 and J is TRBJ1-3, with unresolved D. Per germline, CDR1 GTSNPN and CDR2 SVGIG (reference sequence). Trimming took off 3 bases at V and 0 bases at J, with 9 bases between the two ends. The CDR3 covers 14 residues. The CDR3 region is CAWRVEGSGNTIYF. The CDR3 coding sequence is TGTGCCTGGAGGGTTGAGGGCTCTGGAAACACCATATATTTT.

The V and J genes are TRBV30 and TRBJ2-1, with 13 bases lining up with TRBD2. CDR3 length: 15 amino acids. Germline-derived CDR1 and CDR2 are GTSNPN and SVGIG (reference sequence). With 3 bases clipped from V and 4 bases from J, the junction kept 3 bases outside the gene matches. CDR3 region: CAWRTSGGAYNEQFF. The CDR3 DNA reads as TGTGCCTGGAGAACTAGCGGGGGGGCATACAATGAGCAGTTCTTC.

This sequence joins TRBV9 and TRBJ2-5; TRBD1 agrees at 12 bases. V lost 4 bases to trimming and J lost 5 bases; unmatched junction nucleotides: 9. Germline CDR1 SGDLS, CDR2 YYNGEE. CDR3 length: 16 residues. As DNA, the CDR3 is TGTGCCAGCAGCCCCGGGACAGGGGGCATGAGTGAGACCCAGTACTTC. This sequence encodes CASSPGTGGMSETQYF.

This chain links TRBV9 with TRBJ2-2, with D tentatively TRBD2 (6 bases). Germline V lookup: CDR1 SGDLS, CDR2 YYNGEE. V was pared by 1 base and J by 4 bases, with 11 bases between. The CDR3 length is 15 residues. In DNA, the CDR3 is TGTGCCAGCAGCGTAAGGGCGGGGTCCACCGGGGAGCTGTTTTTT. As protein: CASSVRAGSTGELFF.

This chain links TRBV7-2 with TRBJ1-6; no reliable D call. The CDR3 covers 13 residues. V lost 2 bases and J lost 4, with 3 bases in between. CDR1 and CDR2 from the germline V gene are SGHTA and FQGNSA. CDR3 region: CASSLQYNSPLHF. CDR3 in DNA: TGTGCCAGCAGCTTACAGTATAATTCACCCCTCCACTTT.

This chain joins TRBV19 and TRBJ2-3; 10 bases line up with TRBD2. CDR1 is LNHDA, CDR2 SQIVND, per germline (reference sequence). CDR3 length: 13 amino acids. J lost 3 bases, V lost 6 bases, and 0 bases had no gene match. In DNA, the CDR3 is TGTGCCAGTAGACTAGCGGGAACAGATACGCAGTATTTT. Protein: CASRLAGTDTQYF. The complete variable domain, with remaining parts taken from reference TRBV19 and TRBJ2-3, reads DGGITQSPKYLFRKEGQNVTLSCEQNLNHDAMYWYRQDPGQGLRLIYYSQIVNDFQKGDIAEGYSVSREKKESFPLTVTSAQKNPTAFYLCASRLAGTDTQYFGPGTRLTVL.

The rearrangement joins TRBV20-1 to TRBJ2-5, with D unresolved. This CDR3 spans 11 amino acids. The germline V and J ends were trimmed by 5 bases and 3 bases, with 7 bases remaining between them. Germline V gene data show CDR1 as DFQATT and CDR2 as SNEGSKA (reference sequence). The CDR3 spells CSAGREETQYF. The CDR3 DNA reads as TGCAGTGCTGGACGGGAAGAGACCCAGTACTTC.

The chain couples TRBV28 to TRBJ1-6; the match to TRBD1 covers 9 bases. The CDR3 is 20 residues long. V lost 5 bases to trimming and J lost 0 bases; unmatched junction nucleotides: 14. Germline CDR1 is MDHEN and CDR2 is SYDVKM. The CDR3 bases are TGTGCCAGCAGTCCGCCCGGGACAGGGCTTACAAGCTCCTATAATTCACCCCTCCACTTT. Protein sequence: CASSPPGTGLTSSYNSPLHF. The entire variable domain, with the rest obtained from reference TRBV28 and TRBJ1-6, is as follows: DVKVTQSSRYLVKRTGEKVFLECVQDMDHENMFWYRQDPGLGLRLIYFSYDVKMKEKGDIPEGYSVSREKKERFSLILESASTNQTSMYLCASSPPGTGLTSSYNSPLHFGNGTRLTVT.